These T cell receptor beta chains were read from a single sample in a study of response to subunit inactivated influenza vaccine. TCRdb recomputed calls from the RT-PCR reads with MiXCR, one row per CDR3 protein. Of hundreds of thousands of distinct CDR3 sequences listed, 16% are singletons. The sequenced sample was CD4+ T cells sorted from PBMCs, obtained roughly 24 months after vaccination. All receptors come from a man between 50 and 70 years old who received an inactivated influenza vaccine. Both conserved end residues are part of each CDR3. Fields, in order: D gene, V gene, J gene, clone size, CDR3 DNA, CDR3 protein. D genes are given only for firm matches. Size is stated for part of the rows, as once, few or many counts, or as a class when the clone is expanded.

D gene: .; V gene: TRBV27; J gene: TRBJ1-1; clone size: many; CDR3 DNA: TGTGCCAGCAGAAACTCGGACAGGAACACTGAAGCTTTCTTT; CDR3 protein: CASRNSDRNTEAFF
D gene: .; V gene: TRBV29-1; J gene: TRBJ2-2; clone size: few; CDR3 DNA: TGCAGCGCGTCCAGGGCGAACACCGGGGAGCTGTTTTTT; CDR3 protein: CSASRANTGELFF
D gene: .; V gene: TRBV18; J gene: TRBJ2-1; clone size: .; CDR3 DNA: TGTGCCAGCTCGGGAGAGGGTCACAATGAGCAGTTCTTC; CDR3 protein: CASSGEGHNEQFF
D gene: .; V gene: TRBV10-3; J gene: TRBJ2-5; clone size: .; CDR3 DNA: TGTGCCATCAGTGGGGACATACCCGGGGGAACACAAGAGACCCAGTACTTC; CDR3 protein: CAISGDIPGGTQETQYF
D gene: TRBD2; V gene: TRBV25-1; J gene: TRBJ2-1; clone size: few; CDR3 DNA: TGTGCCAGCACTTTTGGGACTAGCGGCTACAATGAGCAGTTCTTC; CDR3 protein: CASTFGTSGYNEQFF
D gene: .; V gene: TRBV5-1; J gene: TRBJ2-2; clone size: few; CDR3 DNA: TGCGCCAGCAGCTTGGGGGACTCTAACACCGGGGAGCTGTTTTTT; CDR3 protein: CASSLGDSNTGELFF
D gene: TRBD1; V gene: TRBV7-2; J gene: TRBJ2-7; clone size: .; CDR3 DNA: TGTGCCAGCAGCAAGGGACAGGCAGCCTACGAGCAGTACTTC; CDR3 protein: CASSKGQAAYEQYF
D gene: TRBD2; V gene: TRBV20-1; J gene: TRBJ2-3; clone size: few; CDR3 DNA: TGCAGTGCTCCTGACAAGCGGGGATCCACAGATACGCAGTATTTT; CDR3 protein: CSAPDKRGSTDTQYF
D gene: TRBD1; V gene: TRBV3-1; J gene: TRBJ2-1; clone size: few; CDR3 DNA: TGTGCCAGCAGCCCGGGACAGGGGAGTCAGCAGTTCTTC; CDR3 protein: CASSPGQGSQQFF
D gene: .; V gene: TRBV7-8; J gene: TRBJ1-5; clone size: few; CDR3 DNA: TGTGCCAGCAGCTTAGTTGACAGAAATCAGCCCCAGCATTTT; CDR3 protein: CASSLVDRNQPQHF
D gene: .; V gene: TRBV7-8; J gene: TRBJ2-5; clone size: .; CDR3 DNA: TGTGCCAGCAGCTTAGCACGGCGGATGGGAGAGACCCAGTACTTC; CDR3 protein: CASSLARRMGETQYF
D gene: .; V gene: TRBV18; J gene: TRBJ1-1; clone size: .; CDR3 DNA: TGTGCCAGCTCACCAGATCCCAGTAACACTGAAGCTTTCTTT; CDR3 protein: CASSPDPSNTEAFF
D gene: TRBD2; V gene: TRBV3-1; J gene: TRBJ2-7; clone size: few; CDR3 DNA: TGTGCCAGCAGCCAAAAGTGGACTAGCTCCTACGAGCAGTACTTC; CDR3 protein: CASSQKWTSSYEQYF
D gene: .; V gene: TRBV20-1; J gene: TRBJ2-1; clone size: few; CDR3 DNA: TGCAGTGCTAGCGGGAGCAATCGAGGCAATGAGCAGTTCTTC; CDR3 protein: CSASGSNRGNEQFF
D gene: .; V gene: TRBV7-6; J gene: TRBJ2-2; clone size: .; CDR3 DNA: TGTGCCAGCAGCTCCCGGTTATTTAACACCGGGGAGCTGTTTTTT; CDR3 protein: CASSSRLFNTGELFF
D gene: .; V gene: TRBV7-2; J gene: TRBJ2-3; clone size: many; CDR3 DNA: TGTGCCAGCAGCTTTCTTGGGTTCGGGACAGATACGCAGTATTTT; CDR3 protein: CASSFLGFGTDTQYF